Listed below are T cell receptor beta chains from one sample, sequenced in a study of T-cell reconstitution after alpha-beta-depleted transplantation in children. TCRdb independently ran MiXCR on the PCR reads; one entry per CDR3 protein. This sample has just over 950,000 distinct CDR3 sequences, with under 30% found just once. The sequencing here drew on PBMCs, mostly from graft donor cells, taken 360 days after TCRalphabeta/CD19-depleted stem cell transplant. The origin of the receptors is a boy under three years old who had a stem cell transplant for SCID, so the T cells may come from the graft donor. Each CDR3 is given with its conserved first and last residue. The D gene is left open where the match is weak. Clone size is shown for a subset of rows, as once, few, many or a class of expanded clone.

cdr3_nt,cdr3_aa,v_call,clone_size,d_call,j_call
TGTGCCAGCAGCTTGGGGACGGCTAATAACTATGGCTACACCTTC,CASSLGTANNYGYTF,TRBV14,once,.,TRBJ1-2
TGTGCCAGCATGCAGGGGGGTTTGGATGAGCAGTTCTTC,CASMQGGLDEQFF,TRBV28,few,.,TRBJ2-1
TGTGCCAGCAGCCAAAGGCTAGCGGGGACCTACGAGCAGTACTTC,CASSQRLAGTYEQYF,TRBV3-1,few,TRBD2,TRBJ2-7
TGTGCCTGGAAATACCGGGACAGGGGGGACGGCTACACCTTC,CAWKYRDRGDGYTF,TRBV30,.,TRBD1,TRBJ1-2
TGCAGTGCTAGCGGGGACAGCACAGATACGCAGTATTTT,CSASGDSTDTQYF,TRBV20-1,few,.,TRBJ2-3
TGCGCCAGCAGCAGCGGGACAGGGAGGACTAATGAAAAACTGTTTTTT,CASSSGTGRTNEKLFF,TRBV5-1,few,TRBD1,TRBJ1-4
TGTGCCAGCAGCTTGGCGGTTGAGAGAGATACGCAGTATTTT,CASSLAVERDTQYF,TRBV5-5,.,.,TRBJ2-3
TGTGCCAGCAGTTTAGGGGTCTCTAGCGGGGGAGCCACAGATACGCAGTATTTT,CASSLGVSSGGATDTQYF,TRBV12-3/TRBV12-4,few,TRBD2,TRBJ2-3
TGCGCCAGCAGCCGGACAGGGTTGGCCAATGAGCAGTTCTTC,CASSRTGLANEQFF,TRBV5-1,many,TRBD1,TRBJ2-1
TGTGCCAGCAGCTTAACCGGACGGTTAAACACCGGGGAGCTGTTTTTT,CASSLTGRLNTGELFF,TRBV7-3,few,.,TRBJ2-2
TGCAGTGCTAGGAGCCCCCTGAGCTACTACGAGCAGTACTTC,CSARSPLSYYEQYF,TRBV20-1,few,.,TRBJ2-7
TGTGCCAGCAGTTTTCCCGGTTGGGACAGTGATACAATGAACACTGAAGCTTTCTTT,CASSFPGWDSDTMNTEAFF,TRBV12-3/TRBV12-4,.,TRBD1,TRBJ1-1
TGTGCCAGCAGCTCTACAGGGGATAGCACAGATACGCAGTATTTT,CASSSTGDSTDTQYF,TRBV12-3/TRBV12-4,.,TRBD1,TRBJ2-3
TGTGCCAGCAGCCCAAGGGGGGTCAGGAACACTGAAGCTTTCTTT,CASSPRGVRNTEAFF,TRBV5-6,few,.,TRBJ1-1
TGTGCCAGCAAGGATGGCGGGGGGGCCCAAGATACGCAGTATTTT,CASKDGGGAQDTQYF,TRBV28,.,TRBD2,TRBJ2-3
TGCAGTGCACAGGGACTAGCGGGTTCTAGGGATGAGCAGTTCTTC,CSAQGLAGSRDEQFF,TRBV20-1,few,TRBD2,TRBJ2-1
TGTGCCAGCAGAAGGCCGTCCTCCTACGAGCAGTACTTC,CASRRPSSYEQYF,TRBV6-6,.,.,TRBJ2-7